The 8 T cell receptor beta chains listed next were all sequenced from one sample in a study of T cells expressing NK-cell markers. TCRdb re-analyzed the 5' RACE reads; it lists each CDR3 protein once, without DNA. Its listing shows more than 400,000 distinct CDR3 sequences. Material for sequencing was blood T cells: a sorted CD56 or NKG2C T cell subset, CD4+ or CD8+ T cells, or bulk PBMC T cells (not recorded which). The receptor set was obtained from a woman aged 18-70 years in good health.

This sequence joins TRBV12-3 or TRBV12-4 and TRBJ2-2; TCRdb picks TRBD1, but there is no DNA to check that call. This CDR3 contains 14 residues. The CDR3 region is CASSSGHNTGELFF.

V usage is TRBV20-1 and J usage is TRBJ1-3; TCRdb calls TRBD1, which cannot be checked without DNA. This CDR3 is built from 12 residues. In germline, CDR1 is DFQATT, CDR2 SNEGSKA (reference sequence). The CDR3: CSAGTGGNTIYF.

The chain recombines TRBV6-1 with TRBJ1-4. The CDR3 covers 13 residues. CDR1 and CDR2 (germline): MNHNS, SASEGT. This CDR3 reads CASKRAKGEKLFF.

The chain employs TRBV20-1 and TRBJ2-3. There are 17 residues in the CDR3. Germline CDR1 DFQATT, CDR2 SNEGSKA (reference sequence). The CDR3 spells CSARRQDSTISTDTQYF.

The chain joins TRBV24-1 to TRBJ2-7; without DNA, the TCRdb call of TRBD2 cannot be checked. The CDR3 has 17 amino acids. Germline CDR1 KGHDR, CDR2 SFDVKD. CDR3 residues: CATSDGGLAPDSYEQYF.

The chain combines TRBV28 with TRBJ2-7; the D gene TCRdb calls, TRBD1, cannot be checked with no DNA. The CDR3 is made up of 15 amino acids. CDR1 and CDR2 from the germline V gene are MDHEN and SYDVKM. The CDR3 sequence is CASSTGTGNSYEQYF.

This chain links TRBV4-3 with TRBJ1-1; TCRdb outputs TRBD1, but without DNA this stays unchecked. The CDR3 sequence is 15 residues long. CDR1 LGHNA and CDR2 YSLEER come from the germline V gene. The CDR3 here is CASSPGQAEDTEAFF.

CDR3 sequence: CSWRTAGGDTQYF. This chain uses TRBV20-1 with TRBJ2-3; TCRdb selects TRBD1, and the lack of DNA leaves this call unchecked. The CDR3 has 13 amino acids. Germline loops: CDR1 DFQATT, CDR2 SNEGSKA (reference sequence).